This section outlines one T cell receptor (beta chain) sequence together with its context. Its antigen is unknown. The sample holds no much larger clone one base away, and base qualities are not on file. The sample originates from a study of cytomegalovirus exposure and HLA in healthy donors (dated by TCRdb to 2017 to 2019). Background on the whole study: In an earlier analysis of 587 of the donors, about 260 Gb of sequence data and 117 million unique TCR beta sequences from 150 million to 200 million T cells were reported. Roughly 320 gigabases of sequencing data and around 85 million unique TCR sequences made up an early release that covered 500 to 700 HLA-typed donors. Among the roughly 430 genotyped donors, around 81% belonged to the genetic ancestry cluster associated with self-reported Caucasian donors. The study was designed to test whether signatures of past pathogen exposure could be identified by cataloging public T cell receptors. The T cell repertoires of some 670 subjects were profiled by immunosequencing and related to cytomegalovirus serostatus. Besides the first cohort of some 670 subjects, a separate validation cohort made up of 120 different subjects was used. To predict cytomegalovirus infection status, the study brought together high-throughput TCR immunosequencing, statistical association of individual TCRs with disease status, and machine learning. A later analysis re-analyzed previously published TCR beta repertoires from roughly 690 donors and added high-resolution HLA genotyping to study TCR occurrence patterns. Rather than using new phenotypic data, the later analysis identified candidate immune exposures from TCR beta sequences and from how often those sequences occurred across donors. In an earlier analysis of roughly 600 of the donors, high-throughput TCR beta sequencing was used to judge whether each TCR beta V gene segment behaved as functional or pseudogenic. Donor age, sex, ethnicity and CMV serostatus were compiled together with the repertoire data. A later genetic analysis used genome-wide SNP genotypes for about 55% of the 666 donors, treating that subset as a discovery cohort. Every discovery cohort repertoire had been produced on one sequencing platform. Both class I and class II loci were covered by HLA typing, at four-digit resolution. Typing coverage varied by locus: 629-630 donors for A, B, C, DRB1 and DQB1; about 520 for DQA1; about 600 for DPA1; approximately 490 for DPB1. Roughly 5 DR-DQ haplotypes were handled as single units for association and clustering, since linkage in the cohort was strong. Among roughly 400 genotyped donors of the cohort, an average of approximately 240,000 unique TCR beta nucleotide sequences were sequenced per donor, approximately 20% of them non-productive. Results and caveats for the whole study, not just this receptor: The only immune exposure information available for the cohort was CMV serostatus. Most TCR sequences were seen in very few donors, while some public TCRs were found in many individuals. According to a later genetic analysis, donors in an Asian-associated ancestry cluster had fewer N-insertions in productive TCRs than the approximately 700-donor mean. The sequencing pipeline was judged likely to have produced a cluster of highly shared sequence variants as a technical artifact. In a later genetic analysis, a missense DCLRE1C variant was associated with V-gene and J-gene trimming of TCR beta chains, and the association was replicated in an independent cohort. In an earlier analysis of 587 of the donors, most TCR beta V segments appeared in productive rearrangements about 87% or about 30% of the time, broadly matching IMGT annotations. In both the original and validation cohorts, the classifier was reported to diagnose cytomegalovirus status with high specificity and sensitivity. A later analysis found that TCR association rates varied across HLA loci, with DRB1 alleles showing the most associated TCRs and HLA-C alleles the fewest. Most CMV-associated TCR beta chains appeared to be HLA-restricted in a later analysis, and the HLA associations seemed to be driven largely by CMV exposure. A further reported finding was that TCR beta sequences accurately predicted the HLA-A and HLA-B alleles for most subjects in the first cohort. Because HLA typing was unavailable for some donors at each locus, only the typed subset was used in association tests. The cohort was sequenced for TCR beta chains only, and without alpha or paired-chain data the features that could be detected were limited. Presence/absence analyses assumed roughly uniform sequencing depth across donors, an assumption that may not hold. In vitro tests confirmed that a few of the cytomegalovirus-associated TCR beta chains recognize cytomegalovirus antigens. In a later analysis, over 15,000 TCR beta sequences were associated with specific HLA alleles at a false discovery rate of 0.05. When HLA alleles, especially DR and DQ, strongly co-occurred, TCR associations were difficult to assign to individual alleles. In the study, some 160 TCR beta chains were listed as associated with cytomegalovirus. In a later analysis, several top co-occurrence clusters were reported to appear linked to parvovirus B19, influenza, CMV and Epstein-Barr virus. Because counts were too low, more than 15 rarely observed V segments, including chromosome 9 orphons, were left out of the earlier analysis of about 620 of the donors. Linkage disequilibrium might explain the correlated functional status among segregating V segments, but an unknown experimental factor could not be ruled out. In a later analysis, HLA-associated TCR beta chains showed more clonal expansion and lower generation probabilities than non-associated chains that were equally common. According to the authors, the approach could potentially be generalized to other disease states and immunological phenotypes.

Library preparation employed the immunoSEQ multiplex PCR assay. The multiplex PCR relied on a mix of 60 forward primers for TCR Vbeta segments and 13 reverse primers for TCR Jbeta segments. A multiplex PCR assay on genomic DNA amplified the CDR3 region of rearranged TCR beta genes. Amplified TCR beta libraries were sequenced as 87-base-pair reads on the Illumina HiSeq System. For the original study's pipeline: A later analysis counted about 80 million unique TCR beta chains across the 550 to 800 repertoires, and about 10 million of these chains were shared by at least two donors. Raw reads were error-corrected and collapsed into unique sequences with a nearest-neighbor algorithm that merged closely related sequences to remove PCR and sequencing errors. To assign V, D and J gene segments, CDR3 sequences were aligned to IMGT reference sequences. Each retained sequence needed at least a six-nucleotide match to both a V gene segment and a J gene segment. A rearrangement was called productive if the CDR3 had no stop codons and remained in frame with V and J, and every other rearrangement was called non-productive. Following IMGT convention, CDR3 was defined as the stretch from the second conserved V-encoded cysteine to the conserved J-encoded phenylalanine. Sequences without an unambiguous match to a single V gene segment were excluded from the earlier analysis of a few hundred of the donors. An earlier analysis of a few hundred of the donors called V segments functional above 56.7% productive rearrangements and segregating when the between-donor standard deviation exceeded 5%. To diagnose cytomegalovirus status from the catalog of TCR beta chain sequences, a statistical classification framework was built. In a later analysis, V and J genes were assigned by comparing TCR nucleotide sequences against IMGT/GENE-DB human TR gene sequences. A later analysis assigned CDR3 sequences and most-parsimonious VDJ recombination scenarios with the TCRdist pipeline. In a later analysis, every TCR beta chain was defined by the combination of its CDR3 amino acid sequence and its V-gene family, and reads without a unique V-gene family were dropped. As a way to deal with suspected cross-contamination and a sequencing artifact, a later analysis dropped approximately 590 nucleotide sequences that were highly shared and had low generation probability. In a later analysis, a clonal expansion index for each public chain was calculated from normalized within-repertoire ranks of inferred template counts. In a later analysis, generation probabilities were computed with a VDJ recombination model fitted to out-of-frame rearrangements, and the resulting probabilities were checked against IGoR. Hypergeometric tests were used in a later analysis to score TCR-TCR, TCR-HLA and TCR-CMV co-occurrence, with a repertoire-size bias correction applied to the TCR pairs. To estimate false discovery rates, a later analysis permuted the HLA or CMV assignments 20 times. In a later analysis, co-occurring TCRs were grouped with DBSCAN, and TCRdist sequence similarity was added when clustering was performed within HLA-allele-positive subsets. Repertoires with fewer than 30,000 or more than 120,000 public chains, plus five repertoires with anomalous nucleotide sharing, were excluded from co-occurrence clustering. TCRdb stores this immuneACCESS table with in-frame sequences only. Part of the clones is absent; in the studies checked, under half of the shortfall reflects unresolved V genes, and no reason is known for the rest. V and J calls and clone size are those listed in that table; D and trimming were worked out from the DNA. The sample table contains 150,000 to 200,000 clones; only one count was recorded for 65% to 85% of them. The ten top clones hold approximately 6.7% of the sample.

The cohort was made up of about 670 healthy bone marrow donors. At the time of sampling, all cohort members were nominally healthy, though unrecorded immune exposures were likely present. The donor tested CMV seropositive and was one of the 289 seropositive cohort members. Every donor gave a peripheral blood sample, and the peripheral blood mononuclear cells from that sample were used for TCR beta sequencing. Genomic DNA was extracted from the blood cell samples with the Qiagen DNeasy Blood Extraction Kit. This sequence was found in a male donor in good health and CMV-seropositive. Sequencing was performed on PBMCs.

The CDR3 region has the sequence CASSWGQGAKNEKLFF. The DNA reads TGTGCCAGCAGCTGGGGACAGGGGGCCAAGAATGAAAAACTGTTTTTT. Recombination connected TRBV5-6 to TRBJ1-4, with 12 junctional bases fitting TRBD1. In the germline V gene, CDR1 corresponds to SGHDT and CDR2 to YYEEEE. Here V drops 3 bases and J drops 5 bases, and the junction holds 5 bases not matched to any gene. Its CDR3 holds 16 amino acids, cysteine through phenylalanine. CDR3 DNA only is kept here, 48 bases in frame from base 1.